This T cell receptor beta chain was documented in a study of blood T cell repertoires in COVID-19. At the level of the study: COVID-19 samples collected from the United States, Italy and Spain covered acute and convalescent phases. The cDNA or gDNA used as material had been derived from T cells, B-cell-depleted T cells, or PBMCs.

Germline V gene data show CDR1 as KGHDR and CDR2 as SFDVKD. The V gene lost 6 bases and the J gene lost 2 bases, with 8 bases spanning the gap. This CDR3 has 13 amino acids. Authors' methods: Researchers report that nucleated cell counts were estimated from reference gene primer amplification. This table comes from immunoSEQ multiplex PCR, and its TCRdb copy is limited to in-frame clones, with some not included. Clone size and V and J calls were adopted from that table, with D and trimming inferred from the DNA. In the table there are about 140,000 clones, over 80% of which are singletons. The genes are TRBV24-1 and TRBJ2-3; D might be TRBD2 (6 bases). What was sequenced was peripheral blood. The sequence was obtained from a human donor in a cohort sampled during active COVID-19. Here the CDR3 DNA reads TGTGCCACCAGTCGGGGGTACACAGATACGCAGTATTTT. Translation gives CATSRGYTDTQYF.